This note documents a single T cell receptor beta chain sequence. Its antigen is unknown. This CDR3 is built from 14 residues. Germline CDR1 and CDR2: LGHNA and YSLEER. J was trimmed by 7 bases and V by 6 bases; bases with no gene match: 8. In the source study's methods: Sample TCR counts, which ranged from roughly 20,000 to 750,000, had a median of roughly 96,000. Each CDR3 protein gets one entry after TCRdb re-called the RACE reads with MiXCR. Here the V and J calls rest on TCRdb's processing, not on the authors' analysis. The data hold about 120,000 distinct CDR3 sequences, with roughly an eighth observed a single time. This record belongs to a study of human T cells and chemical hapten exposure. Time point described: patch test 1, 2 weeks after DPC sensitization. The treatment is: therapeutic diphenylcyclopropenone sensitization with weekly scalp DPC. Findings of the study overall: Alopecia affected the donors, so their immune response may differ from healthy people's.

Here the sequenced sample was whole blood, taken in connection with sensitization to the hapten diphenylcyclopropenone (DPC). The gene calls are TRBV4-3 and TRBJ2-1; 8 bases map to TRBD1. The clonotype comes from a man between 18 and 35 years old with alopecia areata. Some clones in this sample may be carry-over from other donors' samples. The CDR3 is CASSPSDRVNEQFF. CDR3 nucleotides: TGCGCCAGCAGTCCTTCGGACAGGGTAAATGAGCAGTTCTTC.